These 18 T cell receptor beta chains came from one sample sequenced in a study of long-term antiretroviral therapy in people with HIV. Assay version v3.0 of immunoSEQ was used, and it was run at survey level. The data were produced by immunoSEQ multiplex PCR, yet TCRdb's version contains in-frame clones alone and is incomplete. The table includes some 26,000 clones, 86% detected once. Here the sequenced sample was unsorted PBMCs, taken 2.7 years after starting antiretroviral therapy. All receptors derive from a man between 35 and 55 years old with HIV.

The chain couples TRBV4-2 to TRBJ1-1, with a weak D call TRBD1 (6 bases). Between the trimmed V and J ends, which lost 4 bases and 2 bases, there was a span of 14 bases. The CDR3 extends over 15 amino acids. CDR1 is LGHNA and CDR2 is YNFKEQ in the germline V gene. CDR3 DNA sequence: TGTGCCAGCAGCCTCGAGGGGGTTCCTAACACTGAAGCTTTCTTT. It translates to CASSLEGVPNTEAFF.

The rearrangement joins TRBV5-1 to TRBJ2-2, with no clear D. V was trimmed by 0 bases and J by 6 bases, leaving 12 bases between them. Germline-derived CDR1 and CDR2 are SGHRS and YFSETQ. The CDR3 loop spans 15 amino acids. CDR3 nucleotide sequence: TGCGCCAGCAGCTTGGCTGGGGTAATATCCGGGGAGCTGTTTTTT. Its translation is CASSLAGVISGELFF.

The sample holds one count of this clone. The chain employs TRBV6-6 and TRBJ1-2, with 7 bases identical to TRBD1. CDR3 length: 12 residues. J lost 8 bases, V lost 5 bases, and 5 bases had no gene match. Germline V gives CDR1 MNHNY, CDR2 SVGAGI (reference sequence). The CDR3 bases are TGTGCCAGCAGTAACAGGGGTGAGGGCTACACCTTC. Encoded protein: CASSNRGEGYTF.

The chain links TRBV9 to TRBJ2-2, with 10 bases fitting TRBD2. The length of the CDR3 is 16 residues. Germline trimming cut 0 bases from V and 6 bases from J; bases unmatched to any gene: 5. Germline loops: CDR1 SGDLS, CDR2 YYNGEE. CDR3 amino acids: CASSVASGRASGELFF. The CDR3 DNA reads as TGTGCCAGCAGCGTAGCCAGCGGGAGGGCTTCCGGGGAGCTGTTTTTT.

Here the CDR3 DNA reads TGTGCCAGTATGGGGACTAGGGACAATGAGCAGTTCTTC. Translated, it gives CASMGTRDNEQFF. This chain links TRBV19 with TRBJ2-1; 8 positions agree with TRBD2. The CDR3 length is 13 residues. V lost 7 bases to trimming and J lost 5 bases; unmatched junction nucleotides: 4. Germline CDR1 and CDR2: LNHDA and SQIVND (reference sequence).

This chain joins TRBV7-2 and TRBJ2-7, with D possibly being TRBD1 or TRBD2 (5 bases each). Germline V gene data show CDR1 as SGHTA and CDR2 as FQGNSA. Trimming shortened V by 4 bases and J by 4 bases, and 5 bases separated the two germline ends. This CDR3 spans 11 amino acids. The CDR3 nucleotides are TGTGCCAGCAGCTGGGGGTACGAGCAGTACTTC. Amino acids: CASSWGYEQYF. The full variable domain, in which reference TRBV7-2 and TRBJ2-7 provide the parts outside the CDR3, is GAGVSQSPSNKVTEKGKDVELRCDPISGHTALYWYRQSLGQGLEFLIYFQGNSAPDKSGLPSDRFSAERTGGSVSTLTIQRTQQEDSAVYLCASSWGYEQYFGPGTRLTVT.

This rearrangement joins TRBV2 to TRBJ2-7, with D unclear. This CDR3 is 15 amino acids long. Trimming took 7 bases from V and 4 from J, leaving 20 bases between them. Germline V lookup: CDR1 SNHLY, CDR2 FYNNEI. The CDR3 protein is CASTTDALWFYEQYF. The CDR3 nucleotides are TGTGCCAGCACCACTGACGCTCTATGGTTTTACGAGCAGTACTTC.

The rearrangement links TRBV15 to TRBJ1-6, with D unresolved. Deletions cut 1 base from V and 2 bases from J, with 9 bases between. Germline assignment: CDR1 LNHNV and CDR2 YYDKDF (reference sequence). CDR3 size: 16 residues. CDR3: CATSRGEGAYNSPLHF. The CDR3 DNA reads TGTGCCACCAGCAGAGGAGAAGGAGCCTATAATTCACCCCTCCACTTT.

The chain carries TRBV5-4 and TRBJ1-1; weak D call: TRBD1 (6 bases). The CDR3 covers 16 residues. In germline, CDR1 is SGHNT, CDR2 YYREEE (reference sequence). Deletions cut 4 bases from V and 1 base from J, with 17 bases between. The CDR3 nucleotides read TGTGCCAGCAGCCCTGTTAAGGGGGGCGAGAACACTGAAGCTTTCTTT. This encodes CASSPVKGGENTEAFF.

This sequence joins TRBV29-1 and TRBJ1-1; D gene unclear. This CDR3 contains 11 residues. Deletions cut 4 bases from V and 0 bases from J, with 3 bases between. CDR1 is SQVTM and CDR2 is ANQGSEA in the germline V gene. The CDR3 region has the DNA TGCAGCGTTGTCCTGAACACTGAAGCTTTCTTT. This codes for CSVVLNTEAFF.

This chain connects TRBV7-7 to TRBJ2-7; a weak D match, TRBD2 (6 bases). There are 14 residues in the CDR3. V was trimmed by 3 bases and J by 0 bases, leaving 9 bases between them. Germline V gene data show CDR1 as SSHAT and CDR2 as FNYEAQ (reference sequence). The CDR3 sequence: CASSLAEGSYEQYF. The CDR3 nucleotides read TGTGCCAGCAGCTTGGCGGAGGGCTCCTACGAGCAGTACTTC.

The genes are TRBV18 and TRBJ1-3, with TRBD1 matching 8 bases. Germline V lookup: CDR1 KGHSH, CDR2 LQKENI. J gave up 2 bases and V 5 bases, and 5 bases lay outside the gene matches. This CDR3 is 15 amino acids long. CDR3: CASSTDRVTGNTIYF. Written as DNA, the CDR3 is TGTGCCAGCTCAACGGACAGGGTCACTGGAAACACCATATATTTT.

This chain joins TRBV2 and TRBJ1-2; D is possibly TRBD1 (6 bases). Germline values: CDR1 SNHLY, CDR2 FYNNEI. Trimming left V 7 bases short and J 3 bases short, with 18 bases between. The CDR3 sequence is 15 residues long. CDR3 sequence (DNA): TGTGCCAGCATCTTGGCGGGGGGGCGACACTATGGCTACACCTTC. The encoded protein is CASILAGGRHYGYTF.

CDR3 amino acids: CASSIGNGYTF. CDR3 bases: TGTGCCAGCAGCATAGGTAATGGCTACACCTTC. This chain joins TRBV7-9 and TRBJ1-2; D not resolved. This CDR3 spans 11 amino acids. V was trimmed by 5 bases and J by 6 bases, leaving 7 bases between them. Germline V lookup: CDR1 SEHNR, CDR2 FQNEAQ (reference sequence).

V and J are TRBV7-2 and TRBJ1-2; TRBD1 agrees at 7 bases. This CDR3 region has 14 residues. Germline CDR1 SGHTA, CDR2 FQGNSA. With V trimmed by 5 bases and J by 3 bases, 6 bases remained unmatched. DNA for the CDR3: TGTGCCAGCAGCATAACCGGGACAGACTATGGCTACACCTTC. This codes for CASSITGTDYGYTF.

This chain connects TRBV4-3 to TRBJ1-2; tentatively, D is TRBD1 (6 bases). CDR1 and CDR2 (germline): LGHNA, YSLEER. The CDR3 sequence is 15 residues long. Trimming cost V 8 bases and J 4 bases, with 20 bases left between them. CDR3 DNA: TGCGCCAGCGGCGGAAGCAGGGGCTCCCCCTATGGCTACACCTTC. Translated, it gives CASGGSRGSPYGYTF.

CDR3 nucleotide sequence: TGTGCCAGTAGTATACGGGACAGGGGTACCTACGAGCAGTACTTC. It is translated as CASSIRDRGTYEQYF. The chain employs TRBV19 and TRBJ2-7; TRBD1 agrees at 10 bases. V was pared by 2 bases and J by 2 bases, with 3 bases of the junction left unmatched. This CDR3 spans 15 amino acids. Per the germline V gene, CDR1 is LNHDA and CDR2 is SQIVND (reference sequence).

The CDR3 nucleotides are TGTGCCAGCAGCGTTCGGGCTGCCTCTGGGGCCAACGTCCTGACTTTC. Protein sequence: CASSVRAASGANVLTF. The chain is built from TRBV7-9 and TRBJ2-6; D is uncertain. This CDR3 spans 16 amino acids. V gave up 5 bases and J gave up 0 bases, with 11 bases separating them. Per the germline V gene, CDR1 is SEHNR and CDR2 is FQNEAQ (reference sequence).